This entry concerns a single T cell receptor (beta chain). The data derive from a study of PD-L1 blockade in urothelial cancer. Looking at the study overall: Patients commenced intravenous atezolizumab, 1,200 mg every 3 weeks, in 2014. Treatment start was followed by blood analysis at 3 weeks (second dose) and again at 6 weeks.

Some clones are missing from TCRdb's copy, which holds only in-frame ones; the method was immunoSEQ multiplex PCR. This sample has 45,000 or so clones; 80% to 85% occur once, and the top ten carry roughly 1.9%. As to time point: pretreatment peripheral blood. The sequencing here drew on PBMCs, taken around atezolizumab (anti-PD-L1) treatment. This clonotype was obtained from a man between 45 and 60 years old with urothelial cancer.

For the CDR3, the DNA is TGTGCCAGTAGTCCTTCACTCCGATCACCCCTCCACTTT. Amino acid sequence: CASSPSLRSPLHF. This chain uses TRBV19 with TRBJ1-6; D remains unclear. The CDR3 is made up of 13 amino acids. V lost 5 bases and J 10 bases, leaving 12 bases between the germline ends. Germline CDR1 and CDR2: LNHDA and SQIVND (reference sequence).